Listed below are T cell receptor beta chains from one sample, sequenced in a study of CD4 T cells in relation to SARS-CoV-2 and coronaviruses. No cognate antigen is known for these TCRs. Clones were read by immunoSEQ multiplex PCR, and TCRdb kept only the in-frame ones, dropping some. The data contain approximately 20,000 clones, around 80% of them seen just once; the ten biggest clones take up approximately 12%. Sequencing was performed on CD4+ T cells from PBMCs, cultured in vitro. The receptors were sampled from a human donor in good health. Each CDR3 is given with its conserved first and last residue. The D gene is left open where the match is weak. Only some rows state a clone size, as once, few, many or a class for expanded clones.

>TRBV5-1|NA|TRBJ1-2|medium-sized
CASSLDLGGYTF
TGCGCCAGCAGCCTAGATTTAGGAGGCTACACCTTC
>TRBV11-2|NA|TRBJ2-7|NA
CASSLEQGGHYEQYF
TGTGCCAGCAGCTTAGAACAGGGTGGACACTACGAGCAGTACTTC
>TRBV7-9|NA|TRBJ2-7|NA
CASSLNPTAYEQYF
TGTGCCAGCAGCTTAAACCCGACTGCCTACGAGCAGTACTTC
>TRBV29-1|TRBD1|TRBJ2-3|NA
CSVEDRTGRAPDTQYF
TGCAGCGTTGAAGATCGGACAGGCAGGGCCCCAGATACGCAGTATTTT
>TRBV19|NA|TRBJ2-6|NA
CASSTPQGVGANVLTF
TGTGCCAGTAGTACCCCCCAGGGCGTTGGGGCCAACGTCCTGACTTTC
>TRBV5-1|NA|TRBJ1-6|NA
CASSLAGYSPLHF
TGCGCCAGCAGCTTGGCCGGGTACTCACCCCTCCACTTT
>TRBV6-1|TRBD1|TRBJ2-7|NA
CASGQGRYEQYF
TGTGCCAGCGGACAGGGGCGCTACGAGCAGTACTTC
>TRBV6-2/TRBV6-3|NA|TRBJ2-7|NA
CASSLGAAAYEQYF
TGTGCCAGCAGCTTAGGGGCGGCCGCCTACGAGCAGTACTTC
>TRBV18|TRBD1|TRBJ2-1|NA
CASSPDVTGSYNEQFF
TGTGCCAGCTCACCGGATGTGACAGGGTCATACAATGAGCAGTTCTTC
>TRBV4-1|NA|TRBJ1-4|NA
CASSTVLNEKLFF
TGCGCCAGCTCGACGGTACTTAATGAAAAACTGTTTTTT
>TRBV6-4|NA|TRBJ1-3|few
CASRGFRDLSGNTIYF
TGTGCCAGCAGGGGGTTCAGGGATCTTTCTGGAAACACCATATATTTT
>TRBV5-5|TRBD2|TRBJ2-7|NA
CASSLAPLIAGGVGEQYF
TGTGCCAGCAGCTTGGCCCCGCTTATAGCGGGGGGGGTGGGGGAGCAGTACTTC
>TRBV11-3|TRBD1|TRBJ2-1|NA
CASSLVVTGSFDEQFF
TGTGCCAGCAGCTTAGTCGTGACAGGGAGTTTTGATGAGCAGTTCTTC
>TRBV6-2/TRBV6-3|NA|TRBJ1-2|NA
CASSGQGLYGYTF
TGTGCCAGCAGTGGCCAGGGGCTCTATGGCTACACCTTC
>TRBV7-2|TRBD1|TRBJ2-5|NA
CASSFAGGQETQYF
TGTGCCAGCAGCTTCGCAGGGGGCCAAGAGACCCAGTACTTC
>TRBV7-9|NA|TRBJ1-5|few
CASSENGVNQPQHF
TGTGCCAGCAGTGAAAATGGGGTAAATCAGCCCCAGCATTTT
>TRBV7-3|NA|TRBJ2-1|once
CASAPGPGSGGNEQFF
TGTGCCAGCGCGCCGGGACCCGGGAGCGGAGGGAATGAGCAGTTCTTC
>TRBV5-5|NA|TRBJ1-2|NA
CASSLARRAGYGYTF
TGTGCCAGCAGCTTGGCGAGACGGGCAGGTTATGGCTACACCTTC
>TRBV25-1|NA|TRBJ1-6|few
CASSEGAGLSSPLHF
TGTGCCAGCAGTGAAGGGGCAGGGTTGAGTTCACCCCTCCACTTT
>TRBV6-6|NA|TRBJ1-2|NA
CASSYDYGYTF
TGTGCCAGCAGTTACGACTATGGCTACACCTTC
>TRBV3-1/TRBV3-2|NA|TRBJ1-1|NA
CASSRIWGTEAFF
TGTGCCAGCAGCAGGATATGGGGCACTGAAGCTTTCTTT
>TRBV14|NA|TRBJ2-2|NA
CASSRLGILNTGELFF
TGTGCCAGCAGCCGTCTAGGCATACTAAACACCGGGGAGCTGTTTTTT
>TRBV10-3|TRBD1|TRBJ1-5|NA
CAISESFRGQSNQPQHF
TGTGCCATCAGTGAGTCGTTCAGGGGGCAGAGCAATCAGCCCCAGCATTTT
>TRBV6-5|TRBD1|TRBJ1-1|NA
CASLLQGKTEAFF
TGTGCCTCACTTTTACAGGGGAAAACTGAAGCTTTCTTT
>TRBV7-9|NA|TRBJ2-1|NA
CASSLRTPYNEQFF
TGTGCCAGCAGCTTACGGACGCCGTACAATGAGCAGTTCTTC
>TRBV4-3|TRBD1|TRBJ2-7|NA
CASSQVDRGEQYF
TGCGCCAGCAGCCAAGTGGACAGGGGCGAGCAGTACTTC
>TRBV5-6|TRBD2|TRBJ2-7|NA
CASSLNSGGGRYEQYF
TGTGCCAGCAGCCTCAATAGCGGGGGAGGGCGCTACGAGCAGTACTTC
>TRBV9|NA|TRBJ1-3|NA
CASSPPPGGPGNTIYF
TGTGCCAGCAGCCCTCCCCCCGGGGGCCCTGGAAACACCATATATTTT
>TRBV11-2|NA|TRBJ2-7|NA
CASTSDHSAAYEQYF
TGTGCCAGCACTTCCGACCATTCCGCGGCCTACGAGCAGTACTTC
>TRBV12-3/TRBV12-4|NA|TRBJ2-2|NA
CASSLGWAGELFF
TGTGCCAGCAGTTTAGGGTGGGCCGGGGAGCTGTTTTTT
>TRBV2|NA|TRBJ1-5|few
CASRGSLLGQPQHF
TGTGCCAGCAGGGGGTCATTGTTAGGCCAGCCCCAGCATTTT
>TRBV19|TRBD1|TRBJ2-7|NA
CASSSRGRYEQYF
TGTGCCAGTAGCTCCAGGGGGCGCTACGAGCAGTACTTC
>TRBV7-8|NA|TRBJ2-5|few
CASSARLLGETQYF
TGTGCCAGCAGCGCCCGCCTTTTGGGGGAGACCCAGTACTTC